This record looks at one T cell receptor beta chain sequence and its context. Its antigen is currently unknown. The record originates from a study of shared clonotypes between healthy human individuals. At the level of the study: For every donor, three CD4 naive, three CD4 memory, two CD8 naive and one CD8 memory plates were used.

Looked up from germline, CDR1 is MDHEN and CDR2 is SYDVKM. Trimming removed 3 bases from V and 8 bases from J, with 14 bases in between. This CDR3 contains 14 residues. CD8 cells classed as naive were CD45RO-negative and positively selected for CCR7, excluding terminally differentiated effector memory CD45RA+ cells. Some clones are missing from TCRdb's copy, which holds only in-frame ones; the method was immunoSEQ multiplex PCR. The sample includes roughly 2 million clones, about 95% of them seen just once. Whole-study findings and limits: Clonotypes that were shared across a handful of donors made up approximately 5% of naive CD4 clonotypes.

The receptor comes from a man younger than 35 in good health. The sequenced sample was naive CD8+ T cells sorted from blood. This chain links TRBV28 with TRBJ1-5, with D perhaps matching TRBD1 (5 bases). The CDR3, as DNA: TGTGCCAGCAGTTTTGGGGGGAGTCGGGAGCCCCAGCATTTT. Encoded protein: CASSFGGSREPQHF.